The 23 T cell receptor beta chains in this list originate from one sample, sequenced in a study of CD8 T cells in ankylosing spondylitis. Study results and caveats: In ankylosing spondylitis blood, a motif of seven to nine highly homologous TCR beta variants appeared characteristic.

The antigens these receptors bind are not known. TCRdb ran MiXCR on the 5' RACE reads and lists one entry per CDR3 protein. Of 500,000 to 650,000 distinct CDR3 sequences listed, about 5% are singletons. Input material: blood, either unsorted or a sorted T cell fraction (not recorded which). These receptors were taken from a male donor with ankylosing spondylitis.

This clonotype was seen repeatedly, ten times or more. The V gene is TRBV10-3, the J gene TRBJ1-1; the D gene is possibly TRBD1 (5 bases). The V end was cut by 2 bases, the J end by 7 bases, with 8 bases between. The CDR3 loop spans 12 amino acids. CDR1 and CDR2 from the germline V gene are ENHRY and SYGVKD. Here the CDR3 reads CAISERQGEAFF. CDR3 coding DNA: TGTGCCATCAGTGAGCGGCAGGGTGAAGCTTTCTTT.

CDR3 region: CSASDRRKGQPQHF. The DNA of the CDR3 is TGCAGTGCTTCCGACAGGCGGAAGGGTCAGCCCCAGCATTTT. This sequence joins TRBV20-1 and TRBJ1-5; a weak D match, TRBD1 (6 bases). Germline V gene data show CDR1 as DFQATT and CDR2 as SNEGSKA (reference sequence). V dropped 5 bases and J dropped 6 bases, with 17 bases sitting between them. The CDR3 covers 14 residues.

This clonotype appeared many times. The chain links TRBV5-1 to TRBJ2-1, with 11 bases identical to TRBD1. Germline V gene data show CDR1 as SGHRS and CDR2 as YFSETQ. V shed 3 bases, J shed 0 bases, and the junction held 8 bases outside the gene matches. This CDR3 spans 18 amino acids. CDR3 protein: CASSYRWTGGSSYNEQFF. CDR3 nucleotides: TGCGCCAGCAGCTATCGTTGGACAGGGGGCAGCTCCTACAATGAGCAGTTCTTC.

This clonotype has at least ten counts. V is TRBV28 and J is TRBJ2-1, with 9 nucleotides matching TRBD2. From germline, CDR1 is MDHEN and CDR2 SYDVKM. Losses at the gene ends were 2 bases for V and 9 bases for J; bases not matched to a gene: 11. The CDR3 is 16 residues long. In DNA form, the CDR3 reads TGTGCCAGCAGTTTAATTGCGGGAGGGGAGTCGGCTGAGCAGTTCTTC. Amino acids: CASSLIAGGESAEQFF.

This clonotype was observed at least ten times. The CDR3 coding sequence is TGTGCCAGCAGTTACGTCTTTTCGACTGAAGCTTTCTTT. This codes for CASSYVFSTEAFF. This chain links TRBV6-2 or TRBV6-3 with TRBJ1-1, with D uncertain. The CDR3 has 13 amino acids. CDR1 MNHEY and CDR2 SVGEGT come from the germline V gene. With 2 bases removed from V and 5 bases from J, the gap between germline ends came to 9 bases.

This clonotype was counted at least ten times. The J gene is TRBJ1-5, the V gene TRBV7-2; D not certain. Trimming pared 2 bases from V and 3 bases from J, leaving 8 bases between. The CDR3 runs 14 residues. Per germline, CDR1 SGHTA and CDR2 FQGNSA. This chain's CDR3 is CASSLSYNNQPQHF. The CDR3 nucleotides are TGTGCCAGCAGCTTATCCTACAACAATCAGCCCCAGCATTTT.

This clonotype was found many times. The J gene is TRBJ2-5, the V gene TRBV4-3, with 13 nucleotides matching TRBD2. There are 17 residues in the CDR3. The trim removed 0 bases at V and 5 bases at J, leaving 6 bases unmatched. CDR1 and CDR2 from the germline V gene are LGHNA and YSLEER. The DNA of the CDR3 is TGCGCCAGCAGCCAAGAGGGACTAGCGGGGCATCGGGAGACCCAGTACTTC. Protein sequence: CASSQEGLAGHRETQYF.

This clonotype was seen a handful of times. The V call is TRBV19, the J call TRBJ1-5, with 7 nucleotides matching TRBD1. Trimming took 1 base from V and 4 from J; bases not matched to a gene: 4. The CDR3 runs to 15 residues. Germline assignment: CDR1 LNHDA and CDR2 SQIVND (reference sequence). CDR3 region: CASSIVGTDNQPQHF. The CDR3 bases are TGTGCCAGTAGTATAGTCGGGACAGATAATCAGCCCCAGCATTTT.

This chain joins TRBV29-1 and TRBJ1-1; D uncertain. The CDR3 runs to 13 residues. The ends were cut back, 2 bases at V and 1 base at J, with 8 bases in the middle. CDR1 SQVTM and CDR2 ANQGSEA come from the germline V gene. CDR3 sequence: CSVESPWNTEAFF. The CDR3 bases are TGCAGCGTTGAATCACCTTGGAACACTGAAGCTTTCTTT.

This clonotype came up many times. The chain joins TRBV7-2 to TRBJ2-4; no clear D. The CDR3 loop spans 13 amino acids. Per the germline V gene, CDR1 is SGHTA and CDR2 is FQGNSA. The V gene lost 0 bases and the J gene lost 5 bases, with 5 bases spanning the gap. This CDR3 reads CASSLAPENIQYF. DNA of the CDR3: TGTGCCAGCAGCTTAGCACCCGAAAACATTCAGTACTTC.

At least ten counts were recorded for this clonotype. The V and J genes are TRBV10-3 and TRBJ2-1; 14 bases line up with TRBD2. The germline V gene has CDR1 ENHRY and CDR2 SYGVKD. V lost 6 bases, J lost 7 bases, and 8 bases stayed unmatched. The CDR3 has 16 residues. The CDR3 loop reads CAIRRLAGGSGNEQFF. The CDR3 nucleotides are TGTGCCATCAGGAGACTAGCGGGAGGGTCTGGAAATGAGCAGTTCTTC.

This clonotype was seen ten or more times. The chain couples TRBV7-2 to TRBJ2-7; D ambiguous. Per germline, CDR1 SGHTA and CDR2 FQGNSA. V was pared by 5 bases and J by 2 bases, with 16 bases between. The CDR3 length is 15 residues. In nucleotides, the CDR3 is TGTGCCAGCAGCCCCAGTGGTGGGTTGACCTACGAGCAGTACTTC. Encoded protein: CASSPSGGLTYEQYF. Variable domain in full (rest from reference TRBV7-2 and TRBJ2-7): GAGVSQSPSNKVTEKGKDVELRCDPISGHTALYWYRQSLGQGLEFLIYFQGNSAPDKSGLPSDRFSAERTGGSVSTLTIQRTQQEDSAVYLCASSPSGGLTYEQYFGPGTRLTVT.

The rearrangement uses TRBV4-2 and TRBJ1-2; D gene uncertain. The germline V gene has CDR1 LGHNA and CDR2 YNFKEQ. V was clipped by 4 bases and J by 8 bases, with 20 bases between them. The length of the CDR3 is 15 residues. CDR3: CASSPGPVRLEGYTF. DNA for the CDR3: TGTGCCAGCAGCCCCGGACCCGTCAGGCTGGAGGGCTACACCTTC.

The V call is TRBV29-1, the J call TRBJ2-7; possible D gene TRBD2, 6 bases. V lost 3 bases and J 3 bases, leaving 18 bases between the germline ends. Germline-derived CDR1 and CDR2 are SQVTM and ANQGSEA. The length of the CDR3 is 15 residues. CDR3 nucleotides: TGCAGCGTTGATGTCGTCCGGGAGCACATCTACGAGCAGTACTTC. Translating it yields CSVDVVREHIYEQYF.

This clonotype was counted many times. The V gene is TRBV7-9, the J gene TRBJ1-2; D remains ambiguous. CDR1 SEHNR and CDR2 FQNEAQ come from the germline V gene (reference sequence). Between the trimmed V and J ends, which lost 1 base and 7 bases, there was a span of 7 bases. This CDR3 comprises 12 residues. CDR3 nucleotide sequence: TGTGCCAGCAGCTTAGAGGGCTCTGGCTACACCTTC. Its protein product is CASSLEGSGYTF.

This clonotype was detected many times. This chain uses TRBV4-3 with TRBJ1-4; D not certain. Germline CDR1 is LGHNA and CDR2 is YSLEER. Trimming cost V 6 bases and J 8 bases, with 19 bases left between them. This CDR3 contains 15 residues. The CDR3 coding sequence is TGCGCCAGCAGGTCGACCGGGTCTCAGCGAGAAAAACTGTTTTTT. Amino acid sequence: CASRSTGSQREKLFF.

A few counts support this clonotype. The chain employs TRBV5-1 and TRBJ2-5; perhaps TRBD1 as D (6 bases). Trimming shortened V by 3 bases and J by 5 bases, and 14 bases separated the two germline ends. CDR1 is SGHRS, CDR2 YFSETQ, per germline. This CDR3 has 14 residues. The CDR3 spells CASSSQGFEETQYF. CDR3 DNA: TGCGCCAGCAGCTCACAGGGTTTTGAGGAGACCCAGTACTTC.

This clonotype occurred many times. V is TRBV20-1 and J is TRBJ1-6, with 10 bases matching TRBD1. In germline, CDR1 is DFQATT, CDR2 SNEGSKA (reference sequence). The CDR3 runs to 14 residues. The V gene end was trimmed by 5 bases and the J gene end by 10 bases; junction bases not matched to a gene: 8. The CDR3 protein is CSAGTGTGDSPLHF. Here the CDR3 DNA reads TGCAGTGCTGGGACCGGGACAGGGGACTCACCCCTCCACTTT.

This clonotype was observed many times. The V gene is TRBV12-5, the J gene TRBJ1-1, with D unclear. This CDR3 spans 13 amino acids. CDR1 is LGHNT, CDR2 FRNRAP, per germline. V lost 2 bases, J lost 3 bases, and 7 bases lay in between. The CDR3 is CASGLSSDTEAFF. The CDR3 DNA sequence: TGTGCTAGTGGTTTGTCTAGTGACACTGAAGCTTTCTTT.

This clonotype was observed many times. V is TRBV7-9 and J is TRBJ1-5, with a weak D call TRBD1 (5 bases). The CDR3 is made up of 16 amino acids. The V end was cut by 1 base, the J end by 5 bases, with 15 bases between. Germline CDR1 reads SEHNR; CDR2 reads FQNEAQ (reference sequence). The DNA of the CDR3 is TGTGCCAGCAGCTTAGTACTCGACAGTTTCGATCAGCCCCAGCATTTT. Translation: CASSLVLDSFDQPQHF.

At least ten counts were recorded for this clonotype. The rearrangement links TRBV20-1 to TRBJ2-5; D perhaps matches TRBD1 (6 bases). V lost 1 base to trimming and J lost 5 bases, with 20 bases between them. Germline CDR1 and CDR2: DFQATT and SNEGSKA (reference sequence). CDR3 length: 16 amino acids. The CDR3: CSARGYLQGTWETQYF. CDR3 in DNA: TGCAGTGCTAGAGGATACCTACAGGGAACGTGGGAGACCCAGTACTTC.

A single count supports this clonotype. The genes are TRBV27 and TRBJ2-7; D ambiguous. There are 13 residues in the CDR3. With 3 bases removed from V and 3 bases from J, the gap between germline ends came to 9 bases. Germline V gene sequence: CDR1 MNHEY, CDR2 SMNVEV (reference sequence). This CDR3 reads CASSLFLGYEQYF. CDR3 coding DNA: TGTGCCAGCAGTTTGTTCCTCGGCTACGAGCAGTACTTC.

This clonotype has only a few counts. The chain combines TRBV27 with TRBJ2-7; maybe TRBD1 (7 bases). V lost 3 bases and J 6 bases, leaving 12 bases between the germline ends. The CDR3 covers 13 residues. Germline V lookup: CDR1 MNHEY, CDR2 SMNVEV (reference sequence). The CDR3 spells CASSFQGGLEQYF. CDR3 in DNA: TGTGCCAGCAGTTTTCAGGGGGGCCTCGAGCAGTACTTC.